Each of the 25 T cell receptor beta chains below was sequenced from the same sample in a study of blood T cell repertoires in COVID-19. The protocol was immunoSEQ multiplex PCR, while the TCRdb copy is restricted to in-frame clones and leaves out a portion. The sample carries 90,000 to 150,000 clones, about 83% recorded once. Sample: peripheral blood. The receptors shown here come from a woman aged 50 to 60 with acute or convalescent COVID-19.

V and J are TRBV5-1 and TRBJ2-4; TRBD2 matches 9 bases. This CDR3 contains 18 residues. V lost 1 base, J lost 0 bases, and 8 bases stayed unmatched. CDR1 and CDR2 from the germline V gene are SGHRS and YFSETQ. CDR3 in amino acids: CASSLTLAGTLAKNIQYF. CDR3 DNA sequence: TGCGCCAGCAGCTTGACCCTAGCGGGGACCTTAGCCAAAAACATTCAGTACTTC. The full variable domain, with the rest looked up from reference TRBV5-1 and TRBJ2-4, is KAGVTQTPRYLIKTRGQQVTLSCSPISGHRSVSWYQQTPGQGLQFLFEYFSETQRNKGNFPGRFSGRQFSNSRSEMNVSTLELGDSALYLCASSLTLAGTLAKNIQYFGAGTRLSVL.

This clone has only one observation. The chain uses TRBV6-5 and TRBJ2-1, with D maybe TRBD2 (7 bases). V shed 4 bases and J shed 7 bases, with 14 bases lying between them. This CDR3 is 14 amino acids long. The germline V gene encodes CDR1 MNHEY and CDR2 SVGAGI. CDR3 DNA: TGTGCCAGCAGTTTCCGGGGGGCCGGGAATGAGCAGTTCTTC. Its protein is CASSFRGAGNEQFF.

The chain employs TRBV19 and TRBJ2-7, with D possibly being TRBD1 (7 bases). V was trimmed by 4 bases and J by 6 bases, leaving 16 bases between them. This CDR3 is 14 amino acids long. Germline assignment: CDR1 LNHDA and CDR2 SQIVND (reference sequence). The CDR3 sequence is CASSTTGGGVEQYF. CDR3 DNA: TGTGCCAGTAGTACCACAGGAGGGGGCGTCGAGCAGTACTTC.

Remarks on this clone: The identical CDR3 is also encoded by other nucleotide sequences in the sample. J is TRBJ2-7 and V is TRBV20-1, with a weak D call TRBD2 (6 bases). In germline, CDR1 is DFQATT, CDR2 SNEGSKA (reference sequence). V lost 5 bases, J lost 5 bases, and 10 bases lay in between. The length of the CDR3 is 11 residues. For the CDR3, the DNA is TGCAGTGCTCGTAGCGGCCACGAGCAGTACTTC. This sequence encodes CSARSGHEQYF.

The chain carries TRBV3-1 (or the pseudogene TRBV3-2) and TRBJ2-3, with 9 positions matching TRBD2. The CDR3 spans 15 residues. V shed 4 bases, J shed 0 bases, and the junction held 2 bases outside the gene matches. CDR1 and CDR2 (germline): LGHDT, YNNKEL (reference sequence). CDR3 amino acids: CASSRSGRSTDTQYF. CDR3 DNA: TGTGCCAGCAGCCGTAGCGGGAGAAGCACAGATACGCAGTATTTT.

The chain has TRBV9 and TRBJ2-5, with D perhaps matching TRBD2 (5 bases). The germline V gene encodes CDR1 SGDLS and CDR2 YYNGEE. The V and J ends lost 3 bases and 5 bases respectively, with 5 bases between them. This CDR3 has 11 residues. CDR3 amino acids: CASSGGETQYF. Written as DNA, the CDR3 is TGTGCCAGCAGCGGCGGGGAGACCCAGTACTTC.

The V call is TRBV5-4, the J call TRBJ1-2; 7 nucleotides agree with TRBD1. The CDR3 runs to 13 residues. Per germline, CDR1 SGHNT and CDR2 YYREEE (reference sequence). With V trimmed by 3 bases and J by 8 bases, 7 bases remained unmatched. The CDR3 is CASSSTGYMGYTF. The CDR3 region has the DNA TGTGCCAGCAGCTCGACAGGGTATATGGGCTACACCTTC.

The V gene is TRBV7-7, the J gene TRBJ2-2, with D unresolved. The CDR3 sequence is 16 residues long. Trimming stripped 2 bases from V and 3 bases from J, with 13 bases between. Germline CDR1 and CDR2: SSHAT and FNYEAQ (reference sequence). This CDR3 reads CASSLISGLDTGELFF. DNA of the CDR3: TGTGCCAGCAGCTTAATTTCCGGGTTGGACACCGGGGAGCTGTTTTTT.

The chain links TRBV18 to TRBJ2-1; 8 positions agree with TRBD2. Trimming removed 0 bases from V and 0 bases from J; junction bases left unmatched: 1. Germline CDR1 is KGHSH and CDR2 is LQKENI. The CDR3 totals 16 residues. For the CDR3, the DNA is TGTGCCAGCTCACCACCGAGCGGGGGCTCCTACAATGAGCAGTTCTTC. Translating gives CASSPPSGGSYNEQFF.

The gene calls are TRBV19 and TRBJ2-7; 9 bases align to TRBD2. In germline, CDR1 is LNHDA, CDR2 SQIVND (reference sequence). This CDR3 has 14 residues. V trimming: 6 bases; J trimming: 0 bases; junction bases outside the gene matches: 3. As DNA, the CDR3 is TGTGCCAGTAGGGATAGCGGGAGCTCCTACGAGCAGTACTTC. Amino acid sequence: CASRDSGSSYEQYF. Combining the CDR3 with reference TRBV19 and TRBJ2-7 gives the whole variable domain DGGITQSPKYLFRKEGQNVTLSCEQNLNHDAMYWYRQDPGQGLRLIYYSQIVNDFQKGDIAEGYSVSREKKESFPLTVTSAQKNPTAFYLCASRDSGSSYEQYFGPGTRLTVT.

The chain couples TRBV19 to TRBJ1-1; D ambiguous. Germline V lookup: CDR1 LNHDA, CDR2 SQIVND (reference sequence). V dropped 10 bases and J dropped 10 bases, with 16 bases sitting between them. This CDR3 has 11 residues. The CDR3 DNA is TGTGCCACCCAGCGTGCGGAACGAGCTTTCTTT. It is translated as CATQRAERAFF.

The chain recombines TRBV6-5 with TRBJ2-2, with 8 bases aligning to TRBD1. The V segment lost 6 bases and the J segment 5 bases; nucleotides outside the gene matches: 5. In germline, CDR1 is MNHEY, CDR2 SVGAGI. There are 14 residues in the CDR3. The CDR3 nucleotides are TGTGCCAGCAGAGACAGGGGAAGAACCGGGGAGCTGTTTTTT. It encodes CASRDRGRTGELFF.

This clone occurred a few times. The gene calls are TRBV19 and TRBJ1-5, with D unclear. This CDR3 spans 13 amino acids. Trimming pared 1 base from V and 4 bases from J, leaving 5 bases between. Germline V CDR1 and CDR2: LNHDA, SQIVND (reference sequence). The CDR3 nucleotides read TGTGCCAGTAGTATAGCCTTTAATCAGCCCCAGCATTTT. Its translation: CASSIAFNQPQHF.

V usage is TRBV18 and J usage is TRBJ2-5; no definite D call. The CDR3 spans 12 residues. Trimming left V 2 bases short and J 4 bases short, with 5 bases between. Germline loops: CDR1 KGHSH, CDR2 LQKENI. The CDR3 is CASSPSGETQYF. CDR3 bases: TGTGCCAGCTCACCATCGGGAGAGACCCAGTACTTC.

The genes are TRBV5-4 and TRBJ2-5; D not resolved. The CDR3 spans 14 residues. V gave up 0 bases and J gave up 1 base, with 7 bases separating them. Germline V gene data show CDR1 as SGHNT and CDR2 as YYREEE (reference sequence). This chain's CDR3 is CASSLGQSQETQYF. DNA for the CDR3: TGTGCCAGCAGCTTGGGTCAGTCCCAAGAGACCCAGTACTTC.

The chain has TRBV7-2 and TRBJ2-1; no clear D gene. The germline CDR1 and CDR2 sequences are SGHTA and FQGNSA. This CDR3 is 17 amino acids long. V lost 1 base and J 0 bases, leaving 13 bases between the germline ends. CDR3 protein: CASSLGLRLSSYNEQFF. DNA for the CDR3: TGTGCCAGCAGCTTAGGGTTGCGGCTGAGCTCCTACAATGAGCAGTTCTTC.

As DNA, the CDR3 is TGTGCCAGCTCGCCCGGGACAGGGGGTTCCTACGAGCAGTACTTC. As protein: CASSPGTGGSYEQYF. The chain has TRBV27 and TRBJ2-7, with 11 bases aligning to TRBD1. The CDR3 loop spans 15 amino acids. Germline values: CDR1 MNHEY, CDR2 SMNVEV (reference sequence). V gave up 8 bases and J gave up 1 base; unmatched junction bases: 7.

The rearrangement joins TRBV7-2 to TRBJ2-7, with D maybe TRBD2 (6 bases). Between the trimmed V and J ends, which lost 3 bases and 2 bases, there was a span of 14 bases. Germline CDR1 reads SGHTA; CDR2 reads FQGNSA. The CDR3 sequence is 15 residues long. In DNA, the CDR3 is TGTGCCAGCAGCTTTTCTGGGGGGAAGGCCTACGAGCAGTACTTC. Encoded protein: CASSFSGGKAYEQYF.

The sample holds a few counts of this clone. The chain uses TRBV9 and TRBJ2-2, with 10 bases that match TRBD2. Germline V gene data show CDR1 as SGDLS and CDR2 as YYNGEE. This CDR3 region has 17 residues. The V segment lost 7 bases and the J segment 6 bases; nucleotides outside the gene matches: 15. The CDR3 DNA reads TGTGCCAGCGGCCACAGCGGGAGGGGGAGGTCGGCCGGGGAGCTGTTTTTT. This encodes CASGHSGRGRSAGELFF. The full variable domain, its missing parts supplied by reference TRBV9 and TRBJ2-2, is DSGVTQTPKHLITATGQRVTLRCSPRSGDLSVYWYQQSLDQGLQFLIQYYNGEERAKGNILERFSAQQFPDLHSELNLSSLELGDSALYFCASGHSGRGRSAGELFFGEGSRLTVL.

J is TRBJ1-2 and V is TRBV28; D possibly corresponds to TRBD1 (5 bases). V was shortened by 6 bases and J by 4 bases, with 18 bases between the two germline ends. Germline lookup yields CDR1 MDHEN and CDR2 SYDVKM. This CDR3 is built from 15 residues. The CDR3: CASRGGGAVSYGYTF. The CDR3 nucleotides are TGTGCCAGCAGGGGGGGAGGGGCAGTCTCCTATGGCTACACCTTC.

The CDR3 DNA reads TGTGCCAGCAGCTCCCAACCCCGGACAGTTTCTAACTATGGCTACACCTTC. Encoded protein: CASSSQPRTVSNYGYTF. V is TRBV11-2 and J is TRBJ1-2, with D tentatively TRBD1 (6 bases). V was trimmed by 4 bases and J by 0 bases, leaving 18 bases between them. The CDR3 length is 17 residues. Germline CDR1 SGHAT, CDR2 FQNNGV.

The chain recombines TRBV7-9 with TRBJ2-2; 14 bases are shared with TRBD2. The length of the CDR3 is 18 residues. CDR1 and CDR2 from the germline V gene are SEHNR and FQNEAQ (reference sequence). The ends lost 5 bases at V and 7 bases at J; junction bases unmatched: 12. The CDR3 coding sequence is TGTGCCAGCAGCCAGCCGGGACTAGCGGGAGAAATGGGCGGGGAGCTGTTTTTT. This codes for CASSQPGLAGEMGGELFF.

This clone was counted a single time. This chain links TRBV27 with TRBJ2-1; tentatively, D is TRBD1 (5 bases). V lost 3 bases, J lost 12 bases, and 9 bases lay in between. Germline CDR1 is MNHEY and CDR2 is SMNVEV (reference sequence). The CDR3 contains 11 residues. In nucleotides, the CDR3 is TGTGCCAGCAGTTTCGGACACTTGCAGTTCTTC. Translated: CASSFGHLQFF.

Points on this clone: Other nucleotide sequences in the sample specify the same CDR3. V gene TRBV19 combines with J gene TRBJ1-1, with TRBD1 matching 8 bases. Germline V gene data show CDR1 as LNHDA and CDR2 as SQIVND (reference sequence). The CDR3 covers 13 residues. J gave up 5 bases and V 4 bases, and 3 bases lay outside the gene matches. The CDR3 loop reads CASSTTGGTEAFF. CDR3 sequence (DNA): TGTGCCAGTAGTACTACAGGGGGAACTGAAGCTTTCTTT.

This clone was detected once. The chain couples TRBV28 to TRBJ2-2; 11 bases align to TRBD1. The CDR3 length is 16 residues. V gave up 5 bases and J gave up 4 bases; unmatched junction bases: 6. Germline CDR1 is MDHEN and CDR2 is SYDVKM. The CDR3 coding sequence is TGTGCCAGCAGTCCCTCGGGACAGGGGGTCACCGGGGAGCTGTTTTTT. Protein product: CASSPSGQGVTGELFF.